The rows below give T cell receptor beta chains drawn from one sample of a study of T cell responses to AZD1222 COVID-19 vaccine. Generated by immunoSEQ multiplex PCR, the TCRdb table keeps only in-frame clones and is missing some. This sample yields some 190,000 clones, of which 80% to 95% are seen a single time; approximately 1.3% belongs to the top ten. The source material was peripheral blood, sampled on day 0 of AZD1222 vaccination. These receptors were taken from an adult in good health. Each CDR3 is given with its conserved first and last residue. D genes are given only for firm matches. Only part of the rows carry a size: once, few, many, or a class if the clone is expanded.

>-|TRBV20-1|-|TRBJ2-7
CSARVGDEQYF
TGCAGTGCTAGAGTTGGGGACGAGCAGTACTTC
>-|TRBV19|-|TRBJ2-6
CASTLGPGANVLTF
TGTGCCAGTACACTGGGTCCTGGGGCCAACGTCCTGACTTTC
>-|TRBV15|-|TRBJ1-3
CATSRETLHPGNTIYF
TGTGCCACCAGCAGAGAGACATTACATCCTGGAAACACCATATATTTT
>-|TRBV5-1|-|TRBJ1-3
CASSLRADGSSGNTIYF
TGCGCCAGCAGCTTGCGGGCAGACGGAAGCTCTGGAAACACCATATATTTT
>-|TRBV25-1|-|TRBJ1-2
CASSEVRGYTF
TGTGCCAGCAGTGAGGTCCGTGGCTACACCTTC
>-|TRBV30|TRBD1|TRBJ1-6
CAWRVGQGSHLHF
TGTGCCTGGAGAGTAGGACAGGGTTCTCACCTCCACTTT
>-|TRBV29-1|TRBD1|TRBJ1-1
CSVPPQGGTEAFF
TGCAGCGTTCCACCACAGGGGGGGACTGAAGCTTTCTTT
>-|TRBV3-1/TRBV3-2|TRBD2|TRBJ2-5
CASSQAGTSEIQETQYF
TGTGCCAGCAGCCAAGCCGGGACTAGCGAAATCCAAGAGACCCAGTACTTC
>-|TRBV27|-|TRBJ2-3
CASSRRGTQYF
TGTGCCAGCAGTCGCCGGGGGACGCAGTATTTT
>-|TRBV24-1|-|TRBJ1-2
CATSDSGRGYGYTF
TGTGCCACCAGTGATTCTGGCAGGGGCTATGGCTACACCTTC
>-|TRBV5-1|TRBD1|TRBJ1-4
CASSSDRGPGEKLFF
TGCGCCAGCAGCTCGGACAGGGGGCCGGGGGAAAAACTGTTTTTT
>-|TRBV18|-|TRBJ1-2
CASSFAPGIESGYTF
TGTGCCAGCTCATTCGCTCCGGGGATCGAAAGCGGCTACACCTTC
>-|TRBV4-3|-|TRBJ1-5
CASSQDLHRGASNQPQHF
TGCGCCAGCAGCCAAGATCTCCATAGGGGGGCTAGCAATCAGCCCCAGCATTTT
>-|TRBV27|-|TRBJ1-5
CASSLSTENPQHF
TGTGCCAGCAGTTTATCGACCGAAAATCCCCAGCATTTT
>-|TRBV14|-|TRBJ2-7
CASSHGRTYEQYF
TGTGCCAGCAGCCACGGTAGAACCTACGAGCAGTACTTC
>-|TRBV19|-|TRBJ2-5
CASSIVGGGETQYF
TGTGCCAGTAGTATAGTCGGGGGCGGAGAGACCCAGTACTTC
>once|TRBV5-4|-|TRBJ2-3
CASSLYGAGDTQYF
TGTGCCAGCAGCTTATACGGGGCCGGGGATACGCAGTATTTT
>-|TRBV4-2|-|TRBJ1-6
CASSPAQSNNSPLHF
TGTGCCAGCAGCCCCGCGCAATCTAATAATTCACCCCTCCACTTT
>-|TRBV5-1|-|TRBJ1-4
CASSLDKWAAEKLFF
TGCGCCAGCAGCCTGGACAAGTGGGCAGCTGAAAAACTGTTTTTT
>-|TRBV10-3|-|TRBJ1-6
CAISPDRVNSPLHF
TGTGCCATCAGTCCTGACAGAGTCAATTCACCCCTCCACTTT
>-|TRBV15|TRBD1|TRBJ1-3
CATSSQTGTGNTIYF
TGTGCCACCAGCTCGCAGACAGGGACTGGAAACACCATATATTTT
>once|TRBV18|-|TRBJ2-1
CASSPGERGNEQFF
TGTGCCAGCTCACCAGGGGAAAGGGGCAATGAGCAGTTCTTC
>-|TRBV6-5|-|TRBJ1-2
CASSSINYGYTF
TGTGCCAGCAGCTCCATTAACTATGGCTACACCTTC
>-|TRBV5-8|-|TRBJ1-5
CAGLYQPQHF
TGTGCCGGCCTTTATCAGCCCCAGCATTTT
>once|TRBV28|TRBD1|TRBJ1-2
CASRPRGTGGAYGYTF
TGTGCCAGCAGACCAAGAGGGACAGGGGGCGCTTATGGCTACACCTTC
>-|TRBV4-1|-|TRBJ2-7
CASSQGGQGIYEQYF
TGCGCCAGCAGCCAAGGGGGGCAGGGGATCTACGAGCAGTACTTC
>few|TRBV7-9|TRBD1|TRBJ1-2
CASSLATGAGDGYTF
TGTGCCAGCAGCTTAGCGACAGGGGCTGGTGATGGCTACACCTTC
>-|TRBV2|TRBD1|TRBJ2-1
CASTQRTGESNEQFF
TGTGCCAGCACCCAGAGGACAGGGGAGAGCAATGAGCAGTTCTTC
>-|TRBV6-1|-|TRBJ1-3
CASSASVGRPGNTIYF
TGTGCCAGCAGTGCCTCCGTAGGTCGGCCCGGAAACACCATATATTTT
>-|TRBV4-3|-|TRBJ1-6
CASSQDHGRVVSPLHF
TGCGCCAGCAGCCAAGATCACGGCAGGGTGGTTTCACCCCTCCACTTT
>once|TRBV2|-|TRBJ1-1
CASSDSWSTEAFF
TGTGCCAGCAGTGACTCTTGGAGCACTGAAGCTTTCTTT
>-|TRBV2|-|TRBJ1-2
CASSPSSRGYTF
TGTGCCAGCAGTCCCTCCTCACGGGGCTACACCTTC
>-|TRBV5-1|-|TRBJ2-7
CASSMVQGSYEQYF
TGCGCCAGCAGCATGGTACAGGGCTCCTACGAGCAGTACTTC
>-|TRBV5-5|-|TRBJ2-7
CASSLEFGFEQYF
TGTGCCAGCAGCTTGGAGTTTGGGTTCGAGCAGTACTTC
>-|TRBV5-8|-|TRBJ2-7
CASSLSGFRGYEQYF
TGTGCCAGCAGCTTATCGGGCTTTCGTGGCTACGAGCAGTACTTC
>-|TRBV7-2|TRBD2|TRBJ2-2
CASSPRTSGVTGELFF
TGTGCCAGCAGCCCCCGGACTAGCGGCGTTACCGGGGAGCTGTTTTTT
>-|TRBV18|TRBD1|TRBJ2-5
CASSRATGGSETQYF
TGTGCCAGCTCCCGAGCGACAGGGGGTTCAGAGACCCAGTACTTC
>-|TRBV6-5|TRBD1|TRBJ1-4
CASRPAGQVEKLFF
TGTGCCAGCAGACCCGCGGGACAGGTGGAAAAACTGTTTTTT
>-|TRBV5-4|TRBD1|TRBJ2-7
CASSSKIGQGTYEQYF
TGTGCCAGCAGCTCGAAAATAGGACAGGGAACGTACGAGCAGTACTTC
>-|TRBV6-5|-|TRBJ2-5
CASSYSQGGGQETQYF
TGTGCCAGCAGTTACTCGCAGGGAGGGGGCCAAGAGACCCAGTACTTC
>-|TRBV2|TRBD1|TRBJ1-4
CASSESPGQVANEKLFF
TGTGCCAGCAGTGAATCCCCCGGACAGGTCGCTAATGAAAAACTGTTTTTT